The 19 T cell receptor beta chains below were found in one sample sequenced in a study of shared clonotypes between healthy human individuals. The method was immunoSEQ multiplex PCR; TCRdb's version includes in-frame clones alone and lacks a portion of them. The data show 2.5 million or so clones, around nine tenths seen once. What was sequenced was naive CD4+ T cells sorted from blood. Subset noted: CD45RA+ positively selected. The source of these receptors is a man between 18 and 35 years old in good health.

Worth noting for this clone: At the DNA level, this CDR3 is encoded by other sequences in the same sample as well. This rearrangement joins TRBV2 to TRBJ2-2, with a tentative D call TRBD2 (6 bases). Trimming left V 2 bases short and J 5 bases short, with 9 bases between. The CDR3 length is 14 residues. Germline lookup yields CDR1 SNHLY and CDR2 FYNNEI. This chain's CDR3 is CASSETRGTGELFF. The DNA of the CDR3 is TGTGCCAGCAGTGAAACCCGGGGGACCGGGGAGCTGTTTTTT.

The chain is built from TRBV5-1 and TRBJ2-3; D may correspond to TRBD1 or TRBD2 (5 bases each). CDR1 is SGHRS, CDR2 YFSETQ, per germline. Trimming cost V 4 bases and J 3 bases, with 21 bases left between them. The CDR3 runs 17 residues. The CDR3 coding sequence is TGCGCCAGCAGCGCAACCTACAGGTCGGGAACTACAGATACGCAGTATTTT. It is translated as CASSATYRSGTTDTQYF.

This CDR3 reads CASSVAPINKGANTEAFF. As DNA, the CDR3 is TGTGCCAGCAGTGTGGCCCCGATCAACAAGGGCGCGAACACTGAAGCTTTCTTT. This chain uses TRBV2 with TRBJ1-1; D unclear. Trimming shortened V by 4 bases and J by 1 base, and 22 bases separated the two germline ends. Germline CDR1 SNHLY, CDR2 FYNNEI. The CDR3 is made up of 18 amino acids.

This clone has a single count. The V gene is TRBV11-2, the J gene TRBJ2-3, with a weak D call TRBD2 (6 bases). Trimming took off 3 bases at V and 2 bases at J, with 12 bases between the two ends. The length of the CDR3 is 15 residues. The germline V gene encodes CDR1 SGHAT and CDR2 FQNNGV. CDR3 region: CASSFEWTTTDTQYF. In DNA form, the CDR3 reads TGTGCCAGCAGCTTTGAATGGACTACCACAGATACGCAGTATTTT.

This rearrangement joins TRBV27 to TRBJ2-3; 7 bases are shared with TRBD2. The CDR3 length is 18 residues. J lost 1 base, V lost 6 bases, and 16 bases had no gene match. Germline loops: CDR1 MNHEY, CDR2 SMNVEV (reference sequence). The DNA for the CDR3 is TGTGCCAGCAGCCTATCCTACCCGTGGGGGGGTGGCACAGATACGCAGTATTTT. This sequence encodes CASSLSYPWGGGTDTQYF.

To note about this clone: This specimen includes other DNA sequences encoding the same CDR3. The chain employs TRBV7-2 and TRBJ2-2; no clear D gene. Looked up from germline, CDR1 is SGHTA and CDR2 is FQGNSA. Between the trimmed V and J ends, which lost 5 bases and 4 bases, there was a span of 11 bases. CDR3 length equals 14 residues. The CDR3 reads CASSPRTGTGELFF. CDR3 DNA: TGTGCCAGCAGCCCTCGTACGGGCACCGGGGAGCTGTTTTTT.

The chain couples TRBV11-2 to TRBJ2-7; 7 nucleotides align to TRBD1. The CDR3 length is 13 residues. Germline loops: CDR1 SGHAT, CDR2 FQNNGV. The ends lost 5 bases at V and 3 bases at J; junction bases unmatched: 4. CDR3 nucleotides: TGTGCCAGCAGCAAAACAGGGGACTACGAGCAGTACTTC. It is translated as CASSKTGDYEQYF.

The chain has TRBV13 and TRBJ2-7, with D tentatively TRBD1 (6 bases). V was pared by 3 bases and J by 4 bases, with 19 bases between. The germline V gene has CDR1 PRHDT and CDR2 FYEKMQ (reference sequence). The CDR3 sequence is 16 residues long. The CDR3 DNA reads TGTGCCAGCAGCTTGGGACACCAGGCCCTTCCTTACGAGCAGTACTTC. It encodes CASSLGHQALPYEQYF.

This clone was seen more than once but under ten times. V and J are TRBV5-4 and TRBJ2-2; no reliable D call. Germline V gene data show CDR1 as SGHNT and CDR2 as YYREEE (reference sequence). Trimming cost V 0 bases and J 7 bases, with 13 bases left between them. CDR3 length: 15 residues. The CDR3 DNA sequence: TGTGCCAGCAGCTTGGAAGGGATAACGAACGGGGAGCTGTTTTTT. Amino acids: CASSLEGITNGELFF.

The chain is built from TRBV7-9 and TRBJ2-2; D is possibly TRBD2 (5 bases). CDR1 and CDR2 (germline): SEHNR, FQNEAQ (reference sequence). The V end was cut by 5 bases, the J end by 6 bases, with 16 bases between. CDR3 length equals 15 residues. The CDR3 region has the DNA TGTGCCAGCAGCCTCGACCGGGGTGTGGCCGGGGAGCTGTTTTTT. Translating it yields CASSLDRGVAGELFF.

This clone appeared once. The V gene is TRBV28, the J gene TRBJ1-1; D gene ambiguous. Germline V gene data show CDR1 as MDHEN and CDR2 as SYDVKM. This CDR3 comprises 14 residues. Trimming shortened V by 4 bases and J by 0 bases, and 9 bases separated the two germline ends. DNA of the CDR3: TGTGCCAGCAGTTCTCCGACACTGAACACTGAAGCTTTCTTT. It specifies CASSSPTLNTEAFF.

This chain connects TRBV29-1 to TRBJ1-2; D ambiguous. The germline CDR1 and CDR2 sequences are SQVTM and ANQGSEA. The CDR3 totals 10 residues. The V and J ends lost 6 bases and 4 bases respectively, with 6 bases between them. The CDR3 sequence: CSVRTYGYTF. In DNA, the CDR3 is TGCAGCGTCCGAACCTATGGCTACACCTTC.

The chain recombines TRBV7-6 with TRBJ1-3, with D unclear. Germline lookup yields CDR1 SGHVS and CDR2 FNYEAQ. V lost 5 bases, J lost 6 bases, and 20 bases lay in between. The CDR3 totals 16 residues. CDR3 sequence: CASSPPWGVDENTIYF. For the CDR3, the DNA is TGTGCCAGCAGCCCCCCATGGGGAGTAGATGAAAACACCATATATTTT.

This clone has just a few counts. The gene calls are TRBV19 and TRBJ1-5; the D is unclear. This CDR3 comprises 16 residues. V lost 5 bases to trimming and J lost 2 bases, with 16 bases between them. CDR1 and CDR2 from the germline V gene are LNHDA and SQIVND (reference sequence). CDR3 sequence (DNA): TGTGCCAGTAGTCCAGGACTGATATGGGGCAATCAGCCCCAGCATTTT. Its protein product is CASSPGLIWGNQPQHF.

V is TRBV5-4 and J is TRBJ1-2; 7 nucleotides agree with TRBD1. The length of the CDR3 is 15 residues. The germline V gene encodes CDR1 SGHNT and CDR2 YYREEE (reference sequence). The V segment lost 0 bases and the J segment 4 bases; nucleotides outside the gene matches: 6. The CDR3 nucleotides are TGTGCCAGCAGCTTGGCAGGGGGGCAGGGCTATGGCTACACCTTC. Its translation: CASSLAGGQGYGYTF.

The chain's CDR3 is CASTSTGGFTEAFF. The CDR3 coding sequence is TGTGCCAGCACCTCGACAGGGGGCTTCACTGAAGCTTTCTTT. The genes are TRBV6-5 and TRBJ1-1; the match to TRBD1 covers 10 bases. The CDR3 runs 14 residues. V lost 7 bases, J lost 4 bases, and 6 bases stayed unmatched. Germline lookup yields CDR1 MNHEY and CDR2 SVGAGI.

The chain combines TRBV7-2 with TRBJ1-4; 8 bases map to TRBD1. V was clipped by 1 base and J by 0 bases; unmatched bases: 7. CDR1 is SGHTA and CDR2 is FQGNSA in the germline V gene. This CDR3 spans 18 amino acids. The CDR3 region is CASSLGRGGQATNEKLFF. DNA of the CDR3: TGTGCCAGCAGCTTAGGCCGGGGGGGACAGGCAACTAATGAAAAACTGTTTTTT. The whole variable domain, filled in from reference TRBV7-2 and TRBJ1-4, reads GAGVSQSPSNKVTEKGKDVELRCDPISGHTALYWYRQSLGQGLEFLIYFQGNSAPDKSGLPSDRFSAERTGGSVSTLTIQRTQQEDSAVYLCASSLGRGGQATNEKLFFGSGTQLSVL.

The chain has TRBV19 and TRBJ2-1; 7 bases agree with TRBD1. From germline, CDR1 is LNHDA and CDR2 SQIVND (reference sequence). The CDR3 runs to 14 residues. V lost 5 bases, J lost 2 bases, and 3 bases stayed unmatched. CDR3 in amino acids: CASSEQGTYNEQFF. The DNA for the CDR3 is TGTGCCAGTAGTGAACAGGGGACCTACAATGAGCAGTTCTTC.

This chain joins TRBV19 and TRBJ1-3; D gene uncertain. V was trimmed by 9 bases and J by 6 bases, leaving 9 bases between them. The CDR3 is 11 residues long. Germline V CDR1 and CDR2: LNHDA, SQIVND (reference sequence). CDR3 residues: CASLSLNTIYF. For the CDR3, the DNA is TGTGCCAGCCTAAGCCTAAACACCATATATTTT.